These T cell receptor beta chains were read from a single sample in a study of cytomegalovirus exposure and HLA in healthy donors. Libraries were prepared by immunoSEQ multiplex PCR; TCRdb keeps only in-frame clonotypes and omits some of them. The sample has 160,000 or so clones, and its top ten clones hold approximately 2.3%. Specimen: PBMCs. These receptors all stem from a man aged 30 to 39 in good health and CMV-seronegative. The CDR3 runs from the conserved cysteine through the conserved F or W. The D gene is left open where the match is weak.

J gene,V gene,D gene,CDR3 protein,CDR3 DNA
TRBJ2-5,TRBV19,TRBD2,CASSTPGGVQETQYF,TGTGCCAGTAGTACCCCGGGGGGAGTCCAAGAGACCCAGTACTTC
TRBJ2-2,TRBV7-6,.,CASTGVTGELFF,TGTGCCTCGACCGGGGTCACCGGGGAGCTGTTTTTT
TRBJ1-2,TRBV19,.,CASSPDGWGVDGYTF,TGTGCCAGTAGTCCTGACGGCTGGGGGGTAGATGGCTACACCTTC
TRBJ1-5,TRBV5-5,.,CASSLDAGGNQPQHF,TGTGCCAGCAGCTTGGATGCGGGGGGCAATCAGCCCCAGCATTTT
TRBJ1-4,TRBV9,.,CASSGGSTNEKLFF,TGTGCCAGCAGCGGAGGGTCAACTAATGAAAAACTGTTTTTT
TRBJ1-5,TRBV10-3,.,CAISEAGLNQPQHF,TGTGCCATCAGTGAGGCAGGGCTCAATCAGCCCCAGCATTTT
TRBJ1-1,TRBV29-1,TRBD1,CSVATGGTEAFF,TGCAGCGTAGCTACAGGGGGCACTGAAGCTTTCTTT
TRBJ1-2,TRBV7-2,.,CASSLAEGGGYTF,TGTGCCAGCAGCTTAGCGGAGGGAGGTGGCTACACCTTC
TRBJ2-5,TRBV11-2,TRBD2,CASSSRTPGLAGQETQYF,TGTGCCAGCAGCTCAAGGACGCCTGGGCTAGCGGGGCAAGAGACCCAGTACTTC
TRBJ2-7,TRBV19,.,CASSIGTGTLDWYF,TGTGCCAGTAGTATAGGAACCGGGACACTCGACTGGTACTTC